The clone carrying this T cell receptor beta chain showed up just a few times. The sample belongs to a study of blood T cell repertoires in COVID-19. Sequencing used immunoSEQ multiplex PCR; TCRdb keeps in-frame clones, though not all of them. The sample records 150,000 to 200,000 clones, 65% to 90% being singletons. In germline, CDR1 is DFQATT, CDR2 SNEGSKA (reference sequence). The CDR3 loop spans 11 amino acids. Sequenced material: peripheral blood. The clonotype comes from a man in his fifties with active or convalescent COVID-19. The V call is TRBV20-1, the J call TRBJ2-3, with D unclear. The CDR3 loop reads CAPLDTDTQYF. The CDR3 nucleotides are TGCGCGCCGCTAGACACAGATACGCAGTATTTT.